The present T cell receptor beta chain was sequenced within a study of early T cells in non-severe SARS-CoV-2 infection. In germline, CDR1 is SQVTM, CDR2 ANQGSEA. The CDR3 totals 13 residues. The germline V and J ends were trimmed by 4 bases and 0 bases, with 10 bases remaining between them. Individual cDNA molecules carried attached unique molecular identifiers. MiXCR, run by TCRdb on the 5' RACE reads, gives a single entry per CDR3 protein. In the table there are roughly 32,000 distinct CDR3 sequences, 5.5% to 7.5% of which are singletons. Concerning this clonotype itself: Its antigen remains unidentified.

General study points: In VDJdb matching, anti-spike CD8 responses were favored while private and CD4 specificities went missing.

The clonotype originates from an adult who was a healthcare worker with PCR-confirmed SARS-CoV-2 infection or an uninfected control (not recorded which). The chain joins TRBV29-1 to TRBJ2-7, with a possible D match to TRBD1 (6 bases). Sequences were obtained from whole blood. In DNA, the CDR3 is TGCAGCGTTGGTTTGGGGGCCTCCTACGAGCAGTACTTC. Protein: CSVGLGASYEQYF.